This T cell receptor (beta chain) was identified in a study of patients and donors after allogeneic stem cell transplantation. The germline V and J ends were trimmed by 2 bases and 5 bases, with 10 bases remaining between them. The germline CDR1 and CDR2 sequences are MGHRA and YSYEKL. This CDR3 is 13 amino acids long. From the RT-PCR reads, TCRdb called clonotypes with MiXCR, one entry per CDR3 protein. The top ten hold around 3.2% of the sample, which has under 200,000 distinct CDR3 sequences, approximately 30% seen once. This receptor was taken from a human donor who was either an allogeneic HSCT recipient or a stem cell or donor lymphocyte infusion donor (not recorded which). It is not recorded whose cells these are; they may come from a transplant donor. The sequencing input was blood, either unsorted or a sorted T cell fraction (not recorded which). This chain links TRBV4-1 with TRBJ2-7; maybe TRBD1 (6 bases). The DNA for the CDR3 is TGCGCCAGCAGCCAACACAGGGTGGACGAGCAGTACTTC. This sequence encodes CASSQHRVDEQYF.